The source of this TCR beta chain is a study of blood T cell repertoires in COVID-19. At the level of the study: There were acute and convalescent COVID-19 samples, and they came from the United States, Italy and Spain. PBMCs, B-cell-depleted T cells, or T cells were the source of the cDNA or gDNA that made up the material.

Germline CDR1 and CDR2: GTSNPN and SVGIG (reference sequence). The CDR3 has 13 residues. The V and J ends lost 1 base and 10 bases, in that order; junction bases with no gene match: 2. As processed by the authors: The assay estimated nucleated cells by amplifying reference gene primers. Sequencing was performed with immunoSEQ multiplex PCR; in TCRdb, only in-frame clones are kept and a portion is missing. V and J calls plus clone size are reproduced from that table; the DNA served to infer D and trimming. The sample lists approximately 500,000 clones; around nine tenths were seen once. The source of this sequence is a woman aged 45-59 years with COVID-19, enrolled during active disease. Material: peripheral blood. The chain is built from TRBV30 and TRBJ1-6, with 9 bases identical to TRBD1. DNA of the CDR3: TGTGCCTGGAGTGATACAGGGGGCTCACCCCTCCACTTT. Protein: CAWSDTGGSPLHF.